This TCR beta chain was recorded in a study of blood T cell repertoires in COVID-19. The overall study: Material from acute and convalescent COVID-19 was sourced from the United States, Italy and Spain. Nucleic acid was either cDNA or gDNA, and it came from T cells, B-cell-depleted T cells, or PBMCs.

Participants spanned ages roughly 18 to 90 years and resided in about two dozen US areas. Participant-reported clinical history was the basis for cohort assignment. Generated by immunoSEQ multiplex PCR, the TCRdb table keeps only in-frame clones and is missing some. This table has a few hundred thousand clones, over 75% appearing once. Looked up from germline, CDR1 is KGHSH and CDR2 is LQKENI. The V segment lost 3 bases and the J segment 4 bases; nucleotides outside the gene matches: 5. The CDR3 runs to 15 residues. Sequencing input: PBMCs or T cells enriched from blood (not recorded which). The receptor comes from a man between 40 and 49 years old who had recovered from COVID-19. The chain combines TRBV18 with TRBJ2-1; 8 positions agree with TRBD1. CDR3 in amino acids: CASSPAGGSYNEQFF. The CDR3 coding sequence is TGTGCCAGCTCACCGGCAGGGGGCTCGTACAATGAGCAGTTCTTC.